This TCR beta chain appears in the sequencing data of a study of T cells in Graves' hyperthyroidism and ophthalmopathy. This clonotype was counted a few times. Germline V gene sequence: CDR1 KGHDR, CDR2 SFDVKD. The CDR3 runs to 14 residues. V gave up 3 bases and J gave up 8 bases; unmatched junction bases: 7. The CDR3 regions of TCR beta were amplified from RNA transcripts. The HTBI primer set served for first-round RT-PCR of the TCR CDR3. One entry per CDR3 protein results from TCRdb running MiXCR on the multiplex PCR reads. The sample yields 490,000 or so distinct CDR3 sequences, roughly 23% seen once.

Source material: blood. This chain connects TRBV24-1 to TRBJ2-3, with TRBD2 matching over 7 bases. The sequence derives from a woman aged 65 to 85 with Graves' ophthalmopathy. In DNA form, the CDR3 reads TGTGCCACCAGTGATGGCGGGAGTCGGGGTACGCAGTATTTT. This sequence encodes CATSDGGSRGTQYF.